This T cell receptor beta chain stems from a study of blood T cell repertoires in COVID-19. Study-level information: PBMCs, B-cell-depleted T cells, or T cells were the source of the cDNA or gDNA that made up the material.

This table comes from immunoSEQ multiplex PCR, and its TCRdb copy is limited to in-frame clones, with some not included. The sample carries some 670,000 clones, about 90% recorded once. Specimen: peripheral blood. The receptor was derived from a woman between 18 and 29 years old with acute or convalescent COVID-19.

DNA of the CDR3: TGTGCCAGCAGCCCACCCCAGGGTTCCGGAAACACCATATATTTT. This translates into CASSPPQGSGNTIYF. The chain employs TRBV7-9 and TRBJ1-3; possible D gene TRBD1, 5 bases. Germline V gives CDR1 SEHNR, CDR2 FQNEAQ (reference sequence). V gave up 5 bases and J gave up 4 bases, with 15 bases separating them. The CDR3 runs 15 residues.